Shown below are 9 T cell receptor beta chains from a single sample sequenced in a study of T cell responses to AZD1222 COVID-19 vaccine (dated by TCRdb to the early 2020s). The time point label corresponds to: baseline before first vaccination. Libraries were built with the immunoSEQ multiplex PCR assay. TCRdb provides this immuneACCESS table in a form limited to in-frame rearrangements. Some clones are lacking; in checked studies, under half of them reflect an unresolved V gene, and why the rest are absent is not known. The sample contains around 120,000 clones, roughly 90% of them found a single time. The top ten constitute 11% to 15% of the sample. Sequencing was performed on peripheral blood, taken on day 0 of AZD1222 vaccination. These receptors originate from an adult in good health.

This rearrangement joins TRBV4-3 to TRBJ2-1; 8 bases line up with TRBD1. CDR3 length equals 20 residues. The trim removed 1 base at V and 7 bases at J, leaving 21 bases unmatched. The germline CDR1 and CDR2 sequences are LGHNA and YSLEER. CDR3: CASSQVRDRRQGIDGNEQFF. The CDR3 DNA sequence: TGCGCCAGCAGCCAAGTGCGAGACCGGAGACAGGGGATAGATGGGAATGAGCAGTTCTTC.

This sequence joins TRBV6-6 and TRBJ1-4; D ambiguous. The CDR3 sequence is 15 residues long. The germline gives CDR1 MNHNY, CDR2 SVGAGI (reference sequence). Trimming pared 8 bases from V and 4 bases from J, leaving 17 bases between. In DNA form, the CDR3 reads TGTGCCAGCGTCGTGCAGCCCATAATTAATGAAAAACTGTTTTTT. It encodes CASVVQPIINEKLFF.

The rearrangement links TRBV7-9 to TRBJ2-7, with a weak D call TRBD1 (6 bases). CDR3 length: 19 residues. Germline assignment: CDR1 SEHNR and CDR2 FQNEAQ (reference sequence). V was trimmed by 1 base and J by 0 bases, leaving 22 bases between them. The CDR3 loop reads CASSLVLTRVDRLSYEQYF. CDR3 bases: TGTGCCAGCAGCTTAGTTCTCACCCGAGTTGACAGGCTCTCCTACGAGCAGTACTTC.

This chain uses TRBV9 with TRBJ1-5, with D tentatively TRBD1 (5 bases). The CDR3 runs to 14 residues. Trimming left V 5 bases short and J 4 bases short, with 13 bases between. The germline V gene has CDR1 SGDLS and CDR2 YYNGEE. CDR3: CASRFWGDNQPQHF. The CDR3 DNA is TGTGCCAGCAGATTTTGGGGGGATAATCAGCCCCAGCATTTT.

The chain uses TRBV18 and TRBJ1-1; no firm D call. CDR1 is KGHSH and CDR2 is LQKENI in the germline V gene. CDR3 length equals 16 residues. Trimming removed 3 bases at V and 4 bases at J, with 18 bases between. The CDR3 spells CASSPYETSPGTEAFF. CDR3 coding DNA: TGTGCCAGCTCACCCTATGAGACAAGCCCAGGCACTGAAGCTTTCTTT.

CDR3 sequence reads: CASSLEAVSTEAFF. In DNA, the CDR3 is TGTGCCAGCAGCTTGGAGGCAGTGAGCACTGAAGCTTTCTTT. The chain combines TRBV5-4 with TRBJ1-1; D gene ambiguous. Germline CDR1 and CDR2: SGHNT and YYREEE (reference sequence). Deletions cut 0 bases from V and 4 bases from J, with 10 bases between. The CDR3 sequence is 14 residues long.

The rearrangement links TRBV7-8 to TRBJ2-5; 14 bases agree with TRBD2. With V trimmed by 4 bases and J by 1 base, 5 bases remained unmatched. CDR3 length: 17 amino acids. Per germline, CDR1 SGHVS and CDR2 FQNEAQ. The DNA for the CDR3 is TGTGCCAGCAGCTCTTGGACTAGCGGGAGGATCCAAGAGACCCAGTACTTC. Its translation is CASSSWTSGRIQETQYF.

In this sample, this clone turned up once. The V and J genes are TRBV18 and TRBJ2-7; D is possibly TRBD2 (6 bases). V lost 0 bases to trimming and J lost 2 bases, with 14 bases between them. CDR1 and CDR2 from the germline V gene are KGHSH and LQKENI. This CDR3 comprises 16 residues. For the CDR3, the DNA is TGTGCCAGCTCACCACCGGGTGGGAGCGGGCCCTACGAGCAGTACTTC. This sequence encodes CASSPPGGSGPYEQYF.

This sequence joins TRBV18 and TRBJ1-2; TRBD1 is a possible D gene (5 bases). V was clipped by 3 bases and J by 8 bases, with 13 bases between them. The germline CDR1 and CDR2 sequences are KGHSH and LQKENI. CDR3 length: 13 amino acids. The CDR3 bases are TGTGCCAGCTCACCCGACAGTCTTACCGGCTACACCTTC. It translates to CASSPDSLTGYTF. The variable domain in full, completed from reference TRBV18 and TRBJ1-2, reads NAGVMQNPRHLVRRRGQEARLRCSPMKGHSHVYWYRQLPEEGLKFMVYLQKENIIDESGMPKERFSAEFPKEGPSILRIQQVVRGDSAAYFCASSPDSLTGYTFGSGTRLTVV.